This T cell receptor beta chain was identified in a study of T-cell reconstitution after alpha-beta-depleted transplantation in children. Unique molecular identifiers were built into the TCRbeta library. MiXCR was run by TCRdb on the PCR reads, yielding one entry per CDR3 protein. The sample lists approximately 490,000 distinct CDR3 sequences; roughly 10% were seen once. The CDR3 totals 15 residues. Germline V gene sequence: CDR1 SGHTA, CDR2 FQGNSA. The V and J ends lost 0 bases and 2 bases respectively, with 11 bases between them. This clonotype was seen many times. The chain joins TRBV7-2 to TRBJ2-7; possibly TRBD1 for D (6 bases). This TCR came from a child aged 2 to 10 with inherited bone marrow failure, due to receive a stem cell transplant. Sequences were derived from PBMCs, sampled before TCRalphabeta/CD19-depleted stem cell transplant. The CDR3 loop reads CASSLALRGTYEQYF. The CDR3 nucleotides are TGTGCCAGCAGCTTAGCGCTCAGGGGTACCTACGAGCAGTACTTC.